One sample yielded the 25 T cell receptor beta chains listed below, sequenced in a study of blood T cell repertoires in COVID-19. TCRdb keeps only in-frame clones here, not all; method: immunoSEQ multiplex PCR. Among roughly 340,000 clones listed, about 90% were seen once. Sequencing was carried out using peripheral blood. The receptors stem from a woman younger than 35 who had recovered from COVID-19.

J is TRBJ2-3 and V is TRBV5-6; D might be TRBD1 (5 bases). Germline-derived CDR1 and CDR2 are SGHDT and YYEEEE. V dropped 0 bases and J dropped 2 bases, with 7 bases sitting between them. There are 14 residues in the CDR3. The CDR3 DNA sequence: TGTGCCAGCAGCTTGGGCGGACACACAGATACGCAGTATTTT. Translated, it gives CASSLGGHTDTQYF.

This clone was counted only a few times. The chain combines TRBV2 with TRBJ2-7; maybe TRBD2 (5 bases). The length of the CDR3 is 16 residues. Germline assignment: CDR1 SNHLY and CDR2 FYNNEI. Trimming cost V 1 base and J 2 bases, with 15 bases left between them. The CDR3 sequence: CASSEEERTYAYEQYV. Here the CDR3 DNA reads TGTGCCAGCAGTGAAGAGGAGCGGACGTACGCCTACGAGCAGTACGTC.

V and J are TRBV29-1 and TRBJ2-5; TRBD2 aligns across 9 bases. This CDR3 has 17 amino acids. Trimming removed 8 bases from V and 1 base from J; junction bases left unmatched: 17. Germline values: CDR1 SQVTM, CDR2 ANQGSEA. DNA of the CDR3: TGCAGCACCTTAAAGGGTAGCGGGAGAGTCCTCCAAGAGACCCAGTACTTC. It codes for CSTLKGSGRVLQETQYF. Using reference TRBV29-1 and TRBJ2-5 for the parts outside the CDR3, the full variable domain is SAVISQKPSRDICQRGTSLTIQCQVDSQVTMMFWYRQQPGQSLTLIATANQGSEATYESGFVIDKFPISRPNLTFSTLTVSNMSPEDSSIYLCSTLKGSGRVLQETQYFGPGTRLLVL.

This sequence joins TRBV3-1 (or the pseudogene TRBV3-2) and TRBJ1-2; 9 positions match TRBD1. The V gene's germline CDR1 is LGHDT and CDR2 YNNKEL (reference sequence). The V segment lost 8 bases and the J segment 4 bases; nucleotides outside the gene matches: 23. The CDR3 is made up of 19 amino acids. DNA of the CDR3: TGTGCCAGCCCCCGTCCCTCCCGCGAAAACAGGGGGCGCGGCTATGGCTACACCTTC. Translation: CASPRPSRENRGRGYGYTF.

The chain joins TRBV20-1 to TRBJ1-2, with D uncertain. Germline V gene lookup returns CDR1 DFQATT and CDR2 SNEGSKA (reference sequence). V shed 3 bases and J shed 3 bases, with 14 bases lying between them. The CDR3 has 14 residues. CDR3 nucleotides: TGCAGTGCTAGTCGGGGTGTGGGCTACTATGGCTACACCTTC. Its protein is CSASRGVGYYGYTF.

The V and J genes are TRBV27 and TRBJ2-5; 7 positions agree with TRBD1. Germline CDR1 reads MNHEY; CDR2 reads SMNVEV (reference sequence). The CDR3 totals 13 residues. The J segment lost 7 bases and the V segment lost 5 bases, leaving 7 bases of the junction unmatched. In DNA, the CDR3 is TGTGCCAGCAGTGAAGGGGACAGTGGGACCCAGTACTTC. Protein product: CASSEGDSGTQYF.

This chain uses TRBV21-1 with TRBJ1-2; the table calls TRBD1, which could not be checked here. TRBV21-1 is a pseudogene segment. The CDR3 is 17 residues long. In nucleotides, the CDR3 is TGTGCCAGCAGCACCCGGGCACAGGGTATTACTAACTATGGCTACACCTTC. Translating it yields CASSTRAQGITNYGYTF.

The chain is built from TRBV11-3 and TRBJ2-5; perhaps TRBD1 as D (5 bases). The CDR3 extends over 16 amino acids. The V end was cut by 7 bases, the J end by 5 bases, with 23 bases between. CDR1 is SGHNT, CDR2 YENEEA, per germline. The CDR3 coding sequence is TGTGCCAGCACCCCCTTTTTGGCAGGGCGGACGGAGACCCAGTACTTC. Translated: CASTPFLAGRTETQYF.

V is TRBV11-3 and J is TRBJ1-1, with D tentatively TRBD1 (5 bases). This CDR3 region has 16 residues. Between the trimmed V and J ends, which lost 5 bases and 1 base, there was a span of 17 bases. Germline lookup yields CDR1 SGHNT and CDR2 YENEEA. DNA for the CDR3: TGTGCCAGCAGCCGTCAAACGGGGGGAGGGAACACTGAAGCTTTCTTT. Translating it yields CASSRQTGGGNTEAFF.

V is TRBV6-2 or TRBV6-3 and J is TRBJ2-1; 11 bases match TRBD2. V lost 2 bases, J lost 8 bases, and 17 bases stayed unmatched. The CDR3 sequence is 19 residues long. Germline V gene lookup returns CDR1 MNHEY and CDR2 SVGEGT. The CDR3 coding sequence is TGTGCCAGCAGTTACGGTATCTATGGGGTAGCGGGAGGGCTCGATGAGCAGTTCTTC. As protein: CASSYGIYGVAGGLDEQFF.

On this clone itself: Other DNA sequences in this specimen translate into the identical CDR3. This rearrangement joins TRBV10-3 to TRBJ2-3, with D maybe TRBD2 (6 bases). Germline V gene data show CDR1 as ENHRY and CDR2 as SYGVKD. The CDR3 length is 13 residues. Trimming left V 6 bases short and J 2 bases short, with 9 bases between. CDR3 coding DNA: TGTGCCATCAGCGGGAGCGTCACAGATACGCAGTATTTT. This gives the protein CAISGSVTDTQYF.

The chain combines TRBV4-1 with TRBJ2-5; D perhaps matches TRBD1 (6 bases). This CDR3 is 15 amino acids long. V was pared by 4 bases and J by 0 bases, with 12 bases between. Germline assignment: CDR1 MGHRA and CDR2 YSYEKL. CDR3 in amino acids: CASSLRDNNQETQYF. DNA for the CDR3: TGCGCCAGCAGCCTCCGGGACAACAACCAAGAGACCCAGTACTTC.

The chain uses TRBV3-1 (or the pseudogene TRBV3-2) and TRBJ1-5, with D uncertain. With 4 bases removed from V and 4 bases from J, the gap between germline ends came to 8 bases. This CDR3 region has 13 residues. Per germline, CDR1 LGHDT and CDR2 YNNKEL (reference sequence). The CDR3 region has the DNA TGTGCCAGCAGCCCTCAGAGGAATCAGCCCCAGCATTTT. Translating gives CASSPQRNQPQHF.

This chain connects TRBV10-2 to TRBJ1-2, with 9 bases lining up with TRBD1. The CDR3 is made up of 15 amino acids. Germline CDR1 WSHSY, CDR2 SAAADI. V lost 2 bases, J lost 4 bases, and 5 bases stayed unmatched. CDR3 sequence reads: CASSEGGQGGYGYTF. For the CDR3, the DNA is TGCGCCAGCAGTGAGGGGGGACAGGGCGGCTATGGCTACACCTTC.

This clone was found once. In DNA form, the CDR3 reads TGTGCCAGCAGCCCGGGGCCTAGCGGGAGAGAAAAGACCCAGTACTTC. Protein sequence: CASSPGPSGREKTQYF. The V gene is TRBV6-4, the J gene TRBJ2-5, with 10 bases fitting TRBD2. J was trimmed by 6 bases and V by 6 bases; bases with no gene match: 13. This CDR3 is 16 amino acids long. Germline CDR1 reads MRHNA; CDR2 reads SNTAGT.

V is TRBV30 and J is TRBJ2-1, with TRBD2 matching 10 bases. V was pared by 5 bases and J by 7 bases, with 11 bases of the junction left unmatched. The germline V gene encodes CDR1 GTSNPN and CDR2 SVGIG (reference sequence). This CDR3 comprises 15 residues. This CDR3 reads CAWGTTLAGWNEQFF. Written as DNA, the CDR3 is TGTGCCTGGGGCACGACACTAGCGGGATGGAATGAGCAGTTCTTC. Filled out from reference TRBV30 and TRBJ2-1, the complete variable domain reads SQTIHQWPATLVQPVGSPLSLECTVEGTSNPNLYWYRQAAGRGLQLLFYSVGIGQISSEVPQNLSASRPQDRQFILSSKKLLLSDSGFYLCAWGTTLAGWNEQFFGPGTRLTVL.

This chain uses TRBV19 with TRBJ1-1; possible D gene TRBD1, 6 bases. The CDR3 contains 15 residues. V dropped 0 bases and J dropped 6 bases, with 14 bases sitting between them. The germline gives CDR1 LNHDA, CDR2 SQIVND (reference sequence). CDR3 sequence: CASSIEPGVGSEAFF. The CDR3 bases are TGTGCCAGTAGTATAGAACCAGGGGTAGGGTCTGAAGCTTTCTTT.

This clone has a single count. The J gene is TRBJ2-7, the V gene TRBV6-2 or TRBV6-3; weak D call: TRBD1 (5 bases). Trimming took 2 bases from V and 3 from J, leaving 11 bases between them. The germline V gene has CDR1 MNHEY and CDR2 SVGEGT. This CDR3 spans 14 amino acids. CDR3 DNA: TGTGCCAGCAGTTACGACAAGACAGACTACGAGCAGTACGTC. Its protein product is CASSYDKTDYEQYV.

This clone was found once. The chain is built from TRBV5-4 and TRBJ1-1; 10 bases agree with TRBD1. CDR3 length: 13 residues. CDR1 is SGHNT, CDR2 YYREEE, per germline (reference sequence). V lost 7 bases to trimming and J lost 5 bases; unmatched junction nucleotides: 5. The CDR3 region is CASLRTGGTEAFF. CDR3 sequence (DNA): TGTGCCAGCTTGAGGACAGGGGGAACTGAAGCTTTCTTT.

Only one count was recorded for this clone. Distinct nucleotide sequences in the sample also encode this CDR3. The CDR3 is CASSSTGSGNTIYF. Written as DNA, the CDR3 is TGTGCCAGCAGCTCGACAGGGAGTGGAAACACCATATATTTT. The V call is TRBV7-2, the J call TRBJ1-3; 7 nucleotides align to TRBD1. CDR1 and CDR2 from the germline V gene are SGHTA and FQGNSA. Germline trimming cut 4 bases from V and 3 bases from J; bases unmatched to any gene: 3. The CDR3 sequence is 14 residues long. Supplemented by reference TRBV7-2 and TRBJ1-3, the full variable domain reads GAGVSQSPSNKVTEKGKDVELRCDPISGHTALYWYRQSLGQGLEFLIYFQGNSAPDKSGLPSDRFSAERTGGSVSTLTIQRTQQEDSAVYLCASSSTGSGNTIYFGEGSWLTVV.

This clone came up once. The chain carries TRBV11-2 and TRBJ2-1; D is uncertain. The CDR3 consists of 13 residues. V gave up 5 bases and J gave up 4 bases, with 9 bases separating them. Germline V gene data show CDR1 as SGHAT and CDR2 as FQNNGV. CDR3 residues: CASSLARYNEQFF. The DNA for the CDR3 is TGTGCCAGCAGCCTCGCCCGGTACAATGAGCAGTTCTTC.

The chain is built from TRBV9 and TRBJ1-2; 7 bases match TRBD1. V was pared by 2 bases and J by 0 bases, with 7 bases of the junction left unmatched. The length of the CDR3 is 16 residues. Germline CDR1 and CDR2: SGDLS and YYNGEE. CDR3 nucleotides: TGTGCCAGCAGCGTGGGACAGAGGCTCCCTAACTATGGCTACACCTTC. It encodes CASSVGQRLPNYGYTF. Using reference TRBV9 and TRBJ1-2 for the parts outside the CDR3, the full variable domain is DSGVTQTPKHLITATGQRVTLRCSPRSGDLSVYWYQQSLDQGLQFLIQYYNGEERAKGNILERFSAQQFPDLHSELNLSSLELGDSALYFCASSVGQRLPNYGYTFGSGTRLTVV.

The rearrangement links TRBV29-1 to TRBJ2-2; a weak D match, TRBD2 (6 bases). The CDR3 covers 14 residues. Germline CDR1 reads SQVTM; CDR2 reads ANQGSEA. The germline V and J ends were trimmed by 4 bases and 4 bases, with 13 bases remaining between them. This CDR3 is CSVGGTTSTGELFF. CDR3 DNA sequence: TGCAGCGTTGGCGGGACGACCTCCACCGGGGAGCTGTTTTTT.

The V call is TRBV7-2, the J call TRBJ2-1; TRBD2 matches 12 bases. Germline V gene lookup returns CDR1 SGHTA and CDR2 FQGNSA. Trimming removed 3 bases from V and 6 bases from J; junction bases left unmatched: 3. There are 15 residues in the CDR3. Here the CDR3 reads CASSFLAGGGNEQFF. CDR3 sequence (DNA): TGTGCCAGCAGCTTCCTAGCGGGGGGGGGCAATGAGCAGTTCTTC.

CDR3 in DNA: TGTGCCAGCAGCACAGGGAAGACTGGAAACACCATATATTTT. As protein: CASSTGKTGNTIYF. The chain recombines TRBV3-1 (or the pseudogene TRBV3-2) with TRBJ1-3, with a tentative D call TRBD1 (6 bases). Germline V lookup: CDR1 LGHDT, CDR2 YNNKEL (reference sequence). Between the trimmed V and J ends, which lost 5 bases and 2 bases, there was a span of 10 bases. This CDR3 spans 14 amino acids.